The table lists the clone carrying this T cell receptor (beta chain) with many counts. Its matching antigen is unknown. Making use of molecular barcodes, quantitative 5'-RACE generated TCR beta libraries. TCRdb passed the 5' RACE reads through MiXCR, listing each CDR3 protein once. Of a few hundred thousand distinct CDR3 sequences in the sample, around 10% are singletons; the top ten hold 8% to 9.5%. Looked up from germline, CDR1 is SGHRS and CDR2 is YFSETQ. With 2 bases removed from V and 5 bases from J, the gap between germline ends came to 7 bases. CDR3 length equals 12 residues. This record comes from a study of CD8 T cells in ankylosing spondylitis. Points from the study as a whole: Ankylosing spondylitis blood appeared to be characterized by a TCR beta motif of several highly homologous variants. As reported, disease-linked clones showed significant enrichment in matched ankylosing spondylitis synovial fluid.

The TCR was taken from a female donor with ankylosing spondylitis or in good health (not recorded which). The sequenced sample was blood, either unsorted or a sorted T cell fraction (not recorded which). This chain links TRBV5-1 with TRBJ1-2, with no clear D. The CDR3 DNA reads TGCGCCAGCAGCTTCCGTGGGTATGGCTACACCTTC. Protein: CASSFRGYGYTF.